Listed below are T cell receptor beta chains from one sample, sequenced in a study of T cells after yellow fever vaccination. TCRdb reprocessed the 5' RACE reads with MiXCR, giving one entry per CDR3 protein. The sample includes a few hundred thousand distinct CDR3 sequences, roughly 8.4% of them seen just once. The source material was PBMCs, sampled roughly 47 days after the first yellow fever vaccination. The receptor set was obtained from a man aged 18 to 30 who received the YFV17D yellow fever vaccine. CDR3s leave out the opening cysteine and the closing phenylalanine or tryptophan. Clone size is shown for a subset of rows, as once, few, many or a class of expanded clone.

v_gene,abundance,j_gene,CDR3aa
TRBV18,few,TRBJ2-1,ASSLGGLAGETSPHNEQF
TRBV20-1,few,TRBJ1-2,SARVRDTGYGYT
TRBV19,NA,TRBJ1-2,ASSIDGNYGYT
TRBV20-1,NA,TRBJ1-2,SARESSASYGYT
TRBV20-1,many,TRBJ2-5,SASDRQETQY
TRBV7-2,NA,TRBJ2-4,ASSFGGAKNIQY
TRBV28,NA,TRBJ2-2,ASSLLAGAGELF
TRBV2,NA,TRBJ1-1,ASSLGWGRGAF
TRBV11-1,NA,TRBJ2-7,ASSLYLAGGPQEQY
TRBV7-6,NA,TRBJ2-7,ASSLEWGQGDEQY
TRBV7-2,NA,TRBJ2-1,ASSLAPGLAGYNEQF
TRBV2,many,TRBJ1-2,ASAVNYGYT
TRBV7-9,NA,TRBJ1-1,ASSLWQTNTEAF
TRBV6-1,NA,TRBJ1-5,ATSGDRFQPQH
TRBV4-3,NA,TRBJ1-6,ASSQDNGVRSPLH
TRBV14,many,TRBJ2-2,ASSHPWGGRNTGELF
TRBV7-2,NA,TRBJ2-3,ASSRDRNTDTQY
TRBV5-5,many,TRBJ1-5,ASSAQVGFGQPQH
TRBV6-5,many,TRBJ1-3,ASSFRVYGSGNTIY
TRBV20-1,many,TRBJ2-1,SARSGGNNEQF
TRBV20-1,NA,TRBJ1-4,SAKWGGVEKLF
TRBV4-3,NA,TRBJ2-7,ASSQQGLQSYEQY
TRBV10-1,many,TRBJ2-1,ASIRQDYNEQF
TRBV12-5,NA,TRBJ2-2,ASGPPQWDGLTGELF
TRBV4-3,NA,TRBJ2-5,ASSQDLPRGLQETQY
TRBV12-3/TRBV12-4,NA,TRBJ2-4,ASSLAEAKNIQY
TRBV11-2,few,TRBJ2-5,ASSLPKTQY
TRBV4-3,many,TRBJ1-1,ASSQDPGANTEAF
TRBV4-3,NA,TRBJ1-2,ASSQASGERGYT
TRBV20-1,few,TRBJ1-2,SARDWGRDGYT
TRBV15,many,TRBJ2-3,ATSTRSGSTDTQY
TRBV7-2,NA,TRBJ1-2,ASSLMTSPGGYT
TRBV12-3/TRBV12-4,few,TRBJ2-5,ASRRGEQETQY
TRBV4-2,NA,TRBJ2-3,ASSQPPGSADTQY
TRBV5-1,few,TRBJ1-1,ASSLTGGAGEAF
TRBV6-2/TRBV6-3,NA,TRBJ2-3,ASSYSTSNRGIGADTQY
TRBV20-1,NA,TRBJ1-2,SARDRTELYGYT
TRBV5-1,few,TRBJ2-3,ASSKTVVLTDTQY
TRBV2,few,TRBJ1-5,ASTTGRASNQPQH
TRBV18,few,TRBJ2-1,ASSPFHGSMFYNEQF
TRBV12-5,many,TRBJ2-3,ASGLGLDNPRTTQY